What follows are 11 T cell receptor beta chains derived from one specimen sequenced in a study of beta chain features in type 1 diabetes. The sequenced template was cDNA made from the entire isolated RNA. Profiling relied on immunoSEQ multiplex PCR, and the TCRdb table lists in-frame clones only, not all of them. The sample lists more than 300,000 clones; roughly a tenth were seen once. Their cognate antigens are unknown. Study-level points and caveats: Shortening of TCRB CDR3s, moderate but significant, appeared in all four CD4+ subsets of Type 1 diabetes patients.

Input material: central memory CD4+ T cells from blood. All receptors come from a man in his thirties or forties with type 1 diabetes.

The gene calls are TRBV4-2 and TRBJ2-7; D may be TRBD2 (7 bases). V was trimmed by 3 bases and J by 5 bases, leaving 17 bases between them. This CDR3 is 15 amino acids long. Germline assignment: CDR1 LGHNA and CDR2 YNFKEQ. The CDR3 coding sequence is TGTGCCAGCAGCCAGGGGGGCGGGAGTGGCGACGAGCAGTACTTC. This codes for CASSQGGGSGDEQYF.

This clone was observed a handful of times. This chain links TRBV28 with TRBJ2-7, with TRBD1 matching 10 bases. The germline V gene has CDR1 MDHEN and CDR2 SYDVKM. The CDR3 runs 14 residues. V shed 3 bases, J shed 7 bases, and the junction held 6 bases outside the gene matches. This chain's CDR3 is CASSLGTGAGEQYF. CDR3 DNA: TGTGCCAGCAGTTTGGGGACAGGGGCTGGGGAGCAGTACTTC.

As to this clone: The junction differs from germline at one of its ends, possibly a read error. The CDR3 reads CASSPGVNYEQYF. The CDR3 DNA reads as TGTGCCAGCAGTCCGGGCGTTAACTACGAGCAGTACTTC. J is TRBJ2-7 and V is TRBV10-3, with D hard to call. The CDR3 spans 13 residues. Germline V CDR1 and CDR2: ENHRY, SYGVKD.

Of note for this clone: The junction shows a germline mismatch at one end, possibly a read error. Other DNA sequences in the sample encode the same CDR3. V is TRBV7-7 and J is TRBJ2-3; no reliable D call. The CDR3 spans 13 residues. Per the germline V gene, CDR1 is SSHAT and CDR2 is FNYEAQ (reference sequence). The CDR3 protein is CASSPRLADTQYF. CDR3 coding DNA: TGTGCTAGCAGCCCGAGACTGGCAGATACGCAGTATTTT.

The gene calls are TRBV4-2 and TRBJ2-1; 8 nucleotides align to TRBD1. V lost 1 base and J lost 7; bases outside the gene matches: 6. This CDR3 region has 15 residues. Germline V gives CDR1 LGHNA, CDR2 YNFKEQ. The DNA for the CDR3 is TGTGCCAGCAGCCAAGCTCCTCGGACAGGGAATGAGCAGTTCTTC. Its translation: CASSQAPRTGNEQFF.

This clone occurred a few times. The rearrangement links TRBV30 to TRBJ1-4; D is possibly TRBD1 (6 bases). Germline V gene sequence: CDR1 GTSNPN, CDR2 SVGIG (reference sequence). The CDR3 consists of 15 residues. Trimming shortened V by 1 base and J by 4 bases, and 13 bases separated the two germline ends. CDR3 amino acids: CAWSGGGSYNEKLFF. DNA for the CDR3: TGTGCCTGGAGTGGGGGGGGCAGTTATAATGAAAAACTGTTTTTT.

This clone was seen more than once but under ten times. The V gene is TRBV21-1, the J gene TRBJ2-7; TRBD1 was called by the table and not checked on the DNA. TRBV21-1 is labeled a pseudogene. CDR3 size: 17 residues. Written as DNA, the CDR3 is TGTGCCAGCAGCGCCCCAAGACAGACCTCCTCAACCTACGAGCAGTACTTC. Translation gives CASSAPRQTSSTYEQYF.

V and J are TRBV6-1 and TRBJ1-1; D gene unclear. This CDR3 contains 13 residues. The V and J ends lost 5 bases and 0 bases respectively, with 7 bases between them. From germline, CDR1 is MNHNS and CDR2 SASEGT. In DNA form, the CDR3 reads TGTGCCAGCAGTACTCAGTTGAACACTGAAGCTTTCTTT. This codes for CASSTQLNTEAFF.

The J gene is TRBJ2-7, the V gene TRBV18; TRBD1 matches 7 bases. J gave up 0 bases and V 6 bases, and 8 bases lay outside the gene matches. Germline assignment: CDR1 KGHSH and CDR2 LQKENI. There are 15 residues in the CDR3. Here the CDR3 reads CASSPKTGFSYEQYF. The CDR3 coding sequence is TGTGCCAGCTCGCCAAAGACAGGGTTCTCCTACGAGCAGTACTTC. The full variable domain, completed using reference TRBV18 and TRBJ2-7, is NAGVMQNPRHLVRRRGQEARLRCSPMKGHSHVYWYRQLPEEGLKFMVYLQKENIIDESGMPKERFSAEFPKEGPSILRIQQVVRGDSAAYFCASSPKTGFSYEQYFGPGTRLTVT.

There are a few counts of this clone. At the DNA level, this CDR3 is encoded by other sequences in the same sample as well. J is TRBJ2-5 and V is TRBV5-1; no reliable D call. CDR1 SGHRS and CDR2 YFSETQ come from the germline V gene. V lost 0 bases, J lost 5 bases, and 5 bases lay in between. The CDR3 totals 12 residues. Here the CDR3 reads CASSLDGETQYF. DNA of the CDR3: TGCGCCAGCAGCTTGGACGGGGAGACCCAGTACTTC.

This clone was observed a handful of times. This rearrangement joins TRBV4-1 to TRBJ2-3, with TRBD2 identical over 8 bases. From germline, CDR1 is MGHRA and CDR2 YSYEKL. Trimming removed 0 bases from V and 5 bases from J; junction bases left unmatched: 4. CDR3 length equals 15 residues. The CDR3 loop is CASSQDGLAGDTQYF. The DNA for the CDR3 is TGCGCCAGCAGCCAAGACGGCCTAGCGGGAGATACGCAGTATTTT.